The TCR beta chain described here comes from a study of blood T cell repertoires in COVID-19. About the research overall: Specimens from acute and convalescent COVID-19 originated in the United States, Italy and Spain. In each case, the material was cDNA or gDNA derived from T cells, B-cell-depleted T cells, or PBMCs.

This CDR3 comprises 16 residues. V lost 2 bases to trimming and J lost 0 bases; unmatched junction nucleotides: 5. CDR1 MDHEN and CDR2 SYDVKM come from the germline V gene. The protocol was immunoSEQ multiplex PCR, while the TCRdb copy is restricted to in-frame clones and leaves out a portion. The sample shows tens of thousands of clones, around 80% of them seen only once. This clonotype was sampled from a man aged 45 to 65 with acute or convalescent COVID-19. The chain recombines TRBV28 with TRBJ1-2; 8 bases fit TRBD1. Sequencing input: peripheral blood. The CDR3 sequence: CASSLRAGQANYGYTF. CDR3 coding DNA: TGTGCCAGCAGTTTAAGGGCGGGACAGGCTAACTATGGCTACACCTTC.